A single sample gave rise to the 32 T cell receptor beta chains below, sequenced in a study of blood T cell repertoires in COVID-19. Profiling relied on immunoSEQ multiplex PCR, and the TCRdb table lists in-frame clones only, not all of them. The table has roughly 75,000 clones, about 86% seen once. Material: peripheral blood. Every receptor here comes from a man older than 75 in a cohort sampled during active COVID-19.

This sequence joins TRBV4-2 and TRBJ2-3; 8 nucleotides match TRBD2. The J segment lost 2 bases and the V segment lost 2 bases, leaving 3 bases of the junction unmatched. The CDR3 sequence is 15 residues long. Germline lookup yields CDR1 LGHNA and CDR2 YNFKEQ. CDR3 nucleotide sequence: TGTGCCAGCAGCCAAACTAGCGGACTCACAGATACGCAGTATTTT. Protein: CASSQTSGLTDTQYF.

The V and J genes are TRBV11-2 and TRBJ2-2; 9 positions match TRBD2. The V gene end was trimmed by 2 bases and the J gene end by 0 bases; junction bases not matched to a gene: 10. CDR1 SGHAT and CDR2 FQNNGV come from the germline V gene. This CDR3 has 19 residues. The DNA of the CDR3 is TGTGCCAGCAGCTTATTCGCCCTAGCGGGGCCGGCGAACACCGGGGAGCTGTTTTTT. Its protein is CASSLFALAGPANTGELFF.

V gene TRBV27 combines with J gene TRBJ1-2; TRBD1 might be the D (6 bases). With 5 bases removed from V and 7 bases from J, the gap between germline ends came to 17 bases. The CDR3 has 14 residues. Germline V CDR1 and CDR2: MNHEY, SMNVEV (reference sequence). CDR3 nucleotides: TGTGCCAGCAGTCACGGGGGGCGGATGAGTGGCTACACCTTC. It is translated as CASSHGGRMSGYTF.

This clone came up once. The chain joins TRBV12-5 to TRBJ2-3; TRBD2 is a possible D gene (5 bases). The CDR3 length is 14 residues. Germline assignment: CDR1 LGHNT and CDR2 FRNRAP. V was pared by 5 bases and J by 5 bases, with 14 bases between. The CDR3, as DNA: TGTGCTAGTGGTCCCGGACTGGTGGGAGATACGCAGTATTTT. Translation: CASGPGLVGDTQYF. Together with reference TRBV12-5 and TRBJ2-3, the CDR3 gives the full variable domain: DARVTQTPRHKVTEMGQEVTMRCQPILGHNTVFWYRQTMMQGLELLAYFRNRAPLDDSGMPKDRFSAEMPDATLATLKIQPSEPRDSAVYFCASGPGLVGDTQYFGPGTRLTVL.

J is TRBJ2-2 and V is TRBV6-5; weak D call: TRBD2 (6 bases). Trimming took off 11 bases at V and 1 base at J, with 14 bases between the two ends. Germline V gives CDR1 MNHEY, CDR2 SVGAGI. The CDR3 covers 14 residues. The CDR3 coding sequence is TGTGCCGGCGGGGCCAGAGTGAACACCGGGGAGCTGTTTTTT. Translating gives CAGGARVNTGELFF.

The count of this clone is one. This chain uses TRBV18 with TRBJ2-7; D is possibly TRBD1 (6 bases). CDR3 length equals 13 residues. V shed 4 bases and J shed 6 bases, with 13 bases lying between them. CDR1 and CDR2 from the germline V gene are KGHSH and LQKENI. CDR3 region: CASSQSDRSEQYV. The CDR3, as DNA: TGTGCCAGCTCACAATCGGACAGAAGCGAGCAGTACGTC.

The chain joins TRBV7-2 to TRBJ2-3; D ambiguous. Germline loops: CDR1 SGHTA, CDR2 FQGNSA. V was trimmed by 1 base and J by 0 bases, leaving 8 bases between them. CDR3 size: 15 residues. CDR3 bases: TGTGCCAGCAGCTTAGACGGTTCTAGCACAGATACGCAGTATTTT. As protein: CASSLDGSSTDTQYF.

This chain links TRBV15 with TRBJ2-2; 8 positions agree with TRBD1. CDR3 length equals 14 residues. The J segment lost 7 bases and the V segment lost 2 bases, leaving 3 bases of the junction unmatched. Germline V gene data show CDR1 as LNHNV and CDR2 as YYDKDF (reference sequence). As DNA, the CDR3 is TGTGCCACCAGCAGACAGGGGGCGGGCGGGGAGCTGTTTTTT. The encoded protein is CATSRQGAGGELFF.

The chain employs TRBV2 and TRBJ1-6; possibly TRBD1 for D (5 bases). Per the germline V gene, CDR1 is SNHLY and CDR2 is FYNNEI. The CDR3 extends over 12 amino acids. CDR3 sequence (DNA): TGTGCAGTGGGTTCAGGGAATTCACCCCTCCACTTT. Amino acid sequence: CAVGSGNSPLHF.

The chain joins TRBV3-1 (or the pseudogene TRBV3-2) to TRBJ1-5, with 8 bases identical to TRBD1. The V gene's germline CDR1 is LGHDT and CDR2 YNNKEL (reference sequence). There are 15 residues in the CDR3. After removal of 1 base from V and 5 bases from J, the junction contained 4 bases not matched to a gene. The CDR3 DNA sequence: TGTGCCAGCAGCCAAGGACAGGGGAAGTATCAGCCCCAGCATTTT. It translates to CASSQGQGKYQPQHF.

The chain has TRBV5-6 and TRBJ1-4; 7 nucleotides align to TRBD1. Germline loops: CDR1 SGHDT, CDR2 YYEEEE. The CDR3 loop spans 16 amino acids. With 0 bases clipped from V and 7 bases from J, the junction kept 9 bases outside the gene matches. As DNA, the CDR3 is TGTGCCAGCAGCTTGGGACAGGGAAAGTTAGGTGAAAAACTGTTTTTT. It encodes CASSLGQGKLGEKLFF.

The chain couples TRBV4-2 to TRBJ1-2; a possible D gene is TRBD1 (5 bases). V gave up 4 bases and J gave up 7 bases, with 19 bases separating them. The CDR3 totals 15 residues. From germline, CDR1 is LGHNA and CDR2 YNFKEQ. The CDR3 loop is CASSRAGTSSSGYTF. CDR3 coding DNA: TGTGCCAGCAGCCGAGCCGGGACTTCATCTTCTGGCTACACCTTC.

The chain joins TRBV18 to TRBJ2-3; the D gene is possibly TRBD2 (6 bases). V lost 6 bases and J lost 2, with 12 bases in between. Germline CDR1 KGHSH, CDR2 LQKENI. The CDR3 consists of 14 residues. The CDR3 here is CASSPGDFTDTQYF. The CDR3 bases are TGTGCCAGCTCCCCCGGGGACTTCACAGATACGCAGTATTTT.

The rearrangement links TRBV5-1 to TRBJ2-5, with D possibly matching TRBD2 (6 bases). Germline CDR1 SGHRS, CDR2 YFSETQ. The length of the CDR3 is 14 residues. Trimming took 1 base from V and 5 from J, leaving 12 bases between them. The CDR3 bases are TGCGCCAGCAGCTTGATTGGGACTGGGGAGACCCAGTACTTC. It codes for CASSLIGTGETQYF. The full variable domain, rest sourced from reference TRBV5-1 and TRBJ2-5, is KAGVTQTPRYLIKTRGQQVTLSCSPISGHRSVSWYQQTPGQGLQFLFEYFSETQRNKGNFPGRFSGRQFSNSRSEMNVSTLELGDSALYLCASSLIGTGETQYFGPGTRLLVL.

The CDR3 spells CASSLLGTGSEAFF. The CDR3 DNA follows: TGTGCCAGCAGCTTACTCGGGACAGGGAGTGAAGCTTTCTTT. This sequence joins TRBV7-3 and TRBJ1-1; 9 bases match TRBD1. The J segment lost 7 bases and the V segment lost 2 bases, leaving 5 bases of the junction unmatched. The CDR3 covers 14 residues. Germline V gene data show CDR1 as SGHTA and CDR2 as FQGTGA.

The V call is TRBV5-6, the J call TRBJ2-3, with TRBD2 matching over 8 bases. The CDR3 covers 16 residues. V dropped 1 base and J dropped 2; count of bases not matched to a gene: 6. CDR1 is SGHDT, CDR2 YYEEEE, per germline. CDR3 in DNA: TGTGCCAGCAGCTTGTTTGCGGGGGGAGACACAGATACGCAGTATTTT. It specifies CASSLFAGGDTDTQYF.

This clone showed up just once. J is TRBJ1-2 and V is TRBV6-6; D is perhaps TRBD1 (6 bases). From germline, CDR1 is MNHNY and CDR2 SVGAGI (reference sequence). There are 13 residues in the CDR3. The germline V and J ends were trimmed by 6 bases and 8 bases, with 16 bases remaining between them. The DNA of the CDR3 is TGTGCCAGCAGCTACGGGCTGGGGGCGGGCTACACCTTC. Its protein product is CASSYGLGAGYTF.

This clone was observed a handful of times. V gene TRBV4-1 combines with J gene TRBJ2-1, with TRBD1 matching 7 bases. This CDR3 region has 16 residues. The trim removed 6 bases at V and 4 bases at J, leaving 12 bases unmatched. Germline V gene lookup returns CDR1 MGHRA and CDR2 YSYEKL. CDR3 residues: CASRPITGEKYNEQFF. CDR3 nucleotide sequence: TGCGCCAGCAGACCCATAACAGGGGAAAAATACAATGAGCAGTTCTTC.

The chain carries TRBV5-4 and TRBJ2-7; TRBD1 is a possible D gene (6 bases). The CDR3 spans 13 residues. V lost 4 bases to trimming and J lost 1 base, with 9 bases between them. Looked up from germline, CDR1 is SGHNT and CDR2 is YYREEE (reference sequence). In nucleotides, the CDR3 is TGTGCCAGCAGCCGAGGACAGTCCTACGAGCAGTACTTC. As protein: CASSRGQSYEQYF.

The CDR3 sequence is CASSRTSGGMEETQYF. CDR3 sequence (DNA): TGTGCCAGCAGCCGGACTAGCGGGGGTATGGAGGAGACCCAGTACTTC. V usage is TRBV4-2 and J usage is TRBJ2-5, with 13 bases aligning to TRBD2. The V gene's germline CDR1 is LGHNA and CDR2 YNFKEQ. The CDR3 length is 16 residues. Trimming took 4 bases from V and 5 from J; bases not matched to a gene: 7.

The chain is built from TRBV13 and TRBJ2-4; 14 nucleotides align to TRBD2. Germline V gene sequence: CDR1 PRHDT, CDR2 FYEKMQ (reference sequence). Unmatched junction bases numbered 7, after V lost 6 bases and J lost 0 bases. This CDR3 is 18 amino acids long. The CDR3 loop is CASSRGLAGGLAKNIQYF. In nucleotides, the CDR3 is TGTGCCAGCAGTCGAGGACTAGCGGGGGGCCTAGCCAAAAACATTCAGTACTTC.

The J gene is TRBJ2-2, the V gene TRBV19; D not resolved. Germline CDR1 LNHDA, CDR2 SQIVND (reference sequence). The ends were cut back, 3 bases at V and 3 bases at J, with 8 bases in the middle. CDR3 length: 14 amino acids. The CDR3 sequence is CASSIEHYTGELFF. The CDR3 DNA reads TGTGCCAGTAGTATTGAACATTACACCGGGGAGCTGTTTTTT.

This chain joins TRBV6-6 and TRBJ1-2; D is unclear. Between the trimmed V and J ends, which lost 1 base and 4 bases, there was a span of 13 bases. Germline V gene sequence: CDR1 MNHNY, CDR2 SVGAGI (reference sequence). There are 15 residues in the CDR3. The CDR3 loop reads CASSYYPGRIYGYTF. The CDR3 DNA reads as TGTGCCAGCAGTTACTACCCCGGCAGGATCTATGGCTACACCTTC.

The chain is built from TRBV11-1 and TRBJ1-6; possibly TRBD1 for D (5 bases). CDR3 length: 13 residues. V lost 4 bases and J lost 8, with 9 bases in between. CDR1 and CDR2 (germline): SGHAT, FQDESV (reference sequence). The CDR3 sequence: CASSWARDSPLHF. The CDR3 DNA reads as TGTGCCAGCAGCTGGGCCAGGGATTCACCCCTCCACTTT.

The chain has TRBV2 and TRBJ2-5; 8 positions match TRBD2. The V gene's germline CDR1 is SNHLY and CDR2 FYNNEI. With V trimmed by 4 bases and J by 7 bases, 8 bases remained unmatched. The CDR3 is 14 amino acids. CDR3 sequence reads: CASSVGLAEGTQYF. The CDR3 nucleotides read TGTGCCAGCAGTGTCGGACTAGCAGAGGGGACCCAGTACTTC.

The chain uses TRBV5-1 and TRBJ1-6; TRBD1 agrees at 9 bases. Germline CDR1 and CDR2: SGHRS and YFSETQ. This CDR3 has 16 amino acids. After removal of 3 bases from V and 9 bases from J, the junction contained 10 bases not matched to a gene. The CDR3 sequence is CASSSGVGQGGSPLHF. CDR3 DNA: TGCGCCAGCAGCTCCGGGGTGGGACAGGGAGGTTCACCCCTCCACTTT.

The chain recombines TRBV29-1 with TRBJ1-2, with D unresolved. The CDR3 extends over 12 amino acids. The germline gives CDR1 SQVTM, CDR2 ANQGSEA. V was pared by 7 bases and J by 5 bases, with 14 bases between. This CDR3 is CSGGTPLYGYTF. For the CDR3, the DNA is TGCAGCGGAGGAACACCGCTTTATGGCTACACCTTC.

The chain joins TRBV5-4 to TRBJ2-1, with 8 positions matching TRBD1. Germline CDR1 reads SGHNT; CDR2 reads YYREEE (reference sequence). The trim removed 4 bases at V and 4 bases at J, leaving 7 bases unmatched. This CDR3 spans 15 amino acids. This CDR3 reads CASSTGTGTYNEQFF. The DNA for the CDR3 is TGTGCCAGCAGCACCGGGACAGGTACTTACAATGAGCAGTTCTTC.

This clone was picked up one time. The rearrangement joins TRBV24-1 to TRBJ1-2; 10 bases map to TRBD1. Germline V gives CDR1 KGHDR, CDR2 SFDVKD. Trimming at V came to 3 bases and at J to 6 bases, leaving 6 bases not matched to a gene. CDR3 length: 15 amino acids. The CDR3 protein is CATSDPGQGIDGYTF. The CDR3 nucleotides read TGTGCCACCAGTGATCCGGGACAGGGGATCGATGGCTACACCTTC.

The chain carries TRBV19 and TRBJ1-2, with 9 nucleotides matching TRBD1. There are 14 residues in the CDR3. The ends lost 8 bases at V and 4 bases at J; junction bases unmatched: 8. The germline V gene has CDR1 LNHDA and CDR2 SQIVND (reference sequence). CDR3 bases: TGTGCCAGTCATACAGGGGGCGCAAGCTATGGCTACACCTTC. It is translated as CASHTGGASYGYTF.

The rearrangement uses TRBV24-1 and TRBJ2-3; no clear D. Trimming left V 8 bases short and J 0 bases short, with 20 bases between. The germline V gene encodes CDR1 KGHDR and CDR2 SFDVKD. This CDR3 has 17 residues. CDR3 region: CATTSRLRPDSTDTQYF. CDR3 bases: TGTGCCACCACCTCTAGACTTCGGCCTGATAGCACAGATACGCAGTATTTT.

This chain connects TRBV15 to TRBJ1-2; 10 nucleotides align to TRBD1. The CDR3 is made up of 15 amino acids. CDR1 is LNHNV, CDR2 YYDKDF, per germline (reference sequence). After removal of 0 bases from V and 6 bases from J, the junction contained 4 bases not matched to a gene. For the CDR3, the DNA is TGTGCCACCAGCAGAGAAGGACAGGGGGGCGATGGCTACACCTTC. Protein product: CATSREGQGGDGYTF.